Below are 12 T cell receptor beta chains sequenced from a single sample in a study of identical twins' blood T cells. TCRdb redid the calling of the 5' RACE reads with MiXCR, one entry per CDR3 protein. The table lists hundreds of thousands of distinct CDR3 sequences, 28% of them singletons. Sequencing was done on a sample of PBMCs. These receptors came from a woman aged 18 to 55 in good health.

This clonotype was counted between two and nine times. The chain combines TRBV20-1 with TRBJ2-7; 12 bases are a match to TRBD2. The CDR3 totals 15 residues. From germline, CDR1 is DFQATT and CDR2 SNEGSKA (reference sequence). V trimming: 2 bases; J trimming: 0 bases; junction bases outside the gene matches: 2. CDR3 DNA: TGCAGTGCTAGACGGACTAGCGGGGTCTCCTACGAGCAGTACTTC. As protein: CSARRTSGVSYEQYF.

This clonotype was detected ten times or more. CDR3 protein: CASSPTDGYEQYF. Here the CDR3 DNA reads TGTGCCAGCAGCCCTACAGACGGGTACGAGCAGTACTTC. This rearrangement joins TRBV12-3 or TRBV12-4 to TRBJ2-7; D is unresolved. The CDR3 consists of 13 residues. V was cut by 6 bases and J by 4 bases, with 13 bases left in between.

This clonotype was counted at least ten times. The chain links TRBV25-1 to TRBJ1-3; possibly TRBD1 for D (6 bases). CDR1 is MGHDK, CDR2 SYGVNS, per germline. The length of the CDR3 is 17 residues. V was trimmed by 4 bases and J by 0 bases, leaving 16 bases between them. CDR3 bases: TGTGCCAGCAGTGGCACAGGGCCGGCTAGCTCTGGAAACACCATATATTTT. Translating it yields CASSGTGPASSGNTIYF.

Written as DNA, the CDR3 is TGTGCCAGTAGTATCAGGGGGCGACTTCAGCCCCAGCATTTT. This gives the protein CASSIRGRLQPQHF. The chain has TRBV19 and TRBJ1-5, with TRBD1 matching over 8 bases. The V gene end was trimmed by 3 bases and the J gene end by 6 bases; junction bases not matched to a gene: 4. Germline V gene lookup returns CDR1 LNHDA and CDR2 SQIVND (reference sequence). This CDR3 is built from 14 residues.

This clonotype occurred once. The V call is TRBV20-1, the J call TRBJ2-3; the D gene is possibly TRBD2 (6 bases). The CDR3 contains 12 residues. CDR1 is DFQATT and CDR2 is SNEGSKA in the germline V gene (reference sequence). Trimming took 6 bases from V and 2 from J, leaving 9 bases between them. The CDR3: CSAKRVTDTQYF. The DNA of the CDR3 is TGCAGTGCAAAGCGGGTCACAGATACGCAGTATTTT.

This clonotype was observed a few times. The genes are TRBV20-1 and TRBJ1-4; D perhaps matches TRBD1 (5 bases). The germline V gene encodes CDR1 DFQATT and CDR2 SNEGSKA (reference sequence). V gave up 5 bases and J gave up 5 bases, with 12 bases separating them. CDR3 length: 13 residues. CDR3 sequence: CSAAGLGNEKLFF. The CDR3 coding sequence is TGCAGTGCTGCGGGACTGGGGAATGAAAAACTGTTTTTT.

This clonotype was seen more than once but under ten times. The V call is TRBV29-1, the J call TRBJ2-3, with D perhaps TRBD2 (5 bases). The CDR3 consists of 13 residues. Germline V gene sequence: CDR1 SQVTM, CDR2 ANQGSEA. Trimming removed 7 bases from V and 7 bases from J, with 18 bases in between. The CDR3 region has the DNA TGCAGCGCCCGACTACTGGTGAATCATACGCAGTATTTT. This sequence encodes CSARLLVNHTQYF.

The chain carries TRBV28 and TRBJ2-3; 7 bases map to TRBD2. Per the germline V gene, CDR1 is MDHEN and CDR2 is SYDVKM. The ends lost 5 bases at V and 6 bases at J; junction bases unmatched: 11. This CDR3 region has 15 residues. The DNA of the CDR3 is TGTGCCAGCAGTCCTATTCGGGGGGTCGGTGATACGCAGTATTTT. The encoded protein is CASSPIRGVGDTQYF.

The chain recombines TRBV30 with TRBJ2-7, with TRBD2 identical over 10 bases. Germline lookup yields CDR1 GTSNPN and CDR2 SVGIG (reference sequence). This CDR3 contains 12 residues. J gave up 3 bases and V 7 bases, and 3 bases lay outside the gene matches. In DNA form, the CDR3 reads TGTGCCTCCACTAGCGGGAACTACGAGCAGTACTTC. Residues: CASTSGNYEQYF. The full variable domain, rest sourced from reference TRBV30 and TRBJ2-7, is SQTIHQWPATLVQPVGSPLSLECTVEGTSNPNLYWYRQAAGRGLQLLFYSVGIGQISSEVPQNLSASRPQDRQFILSSKKLLLSDSGFYLCASTSGNYEQYFGPGTRLTVT.

In its sample, this clonotype was seen once. The chain uses TRBV20-1 and TRBJ2-1; 8 nucleotides agree with TRBD2. The CDR3 consists of 15 residues. The germline CDR1 and CDR2 sequences are DFQATT and SNEGSKA (reference sequence). V was pared by 0 bases and J by 7 bases, with 8 bases of the junction left unmatched. The chain's CDR3 is CSARDRLRGGNEQFF. DNA of the CDR3: TGCAGTGCTAGAGATAGGTTACGGGGGGGTAATGAGCAGTTCTTC.

The V gene is TRBV5-1, the J gene TRBJ1-4; no clear D gene. In germline, CDR1 is SGHRS, CDR2 YFSETQ. The CDR3 totals 14 residues. Trimming left V 0 bases short and J 2 bases short, with 5 bases between. CDR3 protein: CASSLDWTNEKLFF. The CDR3, as DNA: TGCGCCAGCAGCTTGGACTGGACTAATGAAAAACTGTTTTTT.

About this clonotype: One end of the junction is discordant with germline, which a read error may explain. The rearrangement links TRBV20-1 to TRBJ2-7, with 8 bases identical to TRBD2. This CDR3 is 12 amino acids long. Per the germline V gene, CDR1 is DFQATT and CDR2 is SNEGSKA (reference sequence). CDR3: CSASSGSHERYF. The CDR3 coding sequence is TGCAGTGCCTCGAGCGGGAGTCACGAGCGGTACTTC.